This entry lists 24 T cell receptor beta chains sequenced from one sample in a study. MiXCR was run by TCRdb on the RT-PCR reads, yielding one entry per CDR3 protein. The sample includes 650,000 to 800,000 distinct CDR3 sequences, 13% to 15% of them seen just once. The specimen was memory CD4+ T cells from blood. Every receptor here comes from a female donor in good health, serving as a healthy control.

This clonotype was seen a few times. The V call is TRBV20-1, the J call TRBJ2-4; TRBD1 aligns across 9 bases. CDR1 and CDR2 from the germline V gene are DFQATT and SNEGSKA (reference sequence). V dropped 4 bases and J dropped 8; count of bases not matched to a gene: 6. This CDR3 comprises 13 residues. The CDR3: CSAIGQGWDIQYF. CDR3 DNA sequence: TGCAGTGCTATCGGACAGGGGTGGGACATTCAGTACTTC.

This clonotype came up many times. This rearrangement joins TRBV20-1 to TRBJ2-5, with D unresolved. The V end was cut by 5 bases, the J end by 4 bases, with 11 bases between. The CDR3 is 12 residues long. CDR1 and CDR2 from the germline V gene are DFQATT and SNEGSKA (reference sequence). CDR3 nucleotides: TGCAGTGCTGGAATCTGGGGAGAGACCCAGTACTTC. Residues: CSAGIWGETQYF.

Note on this clonotype: At one end, the junction sequence differs from germline, possibly due to a read error. This chain joins TRBV20-1 and TRBJ2-1; 7 bases line up with TRBD2. The length of the CDR3 is 15 residues. In germline, CDR1 is DFQATT, CDR2 SNEGSKA (reference sequence). The CDR3 here is CSARGVERGGNEQFF. CDR3 sequence (DNA): TGCAGTGCCAGAGGGGTGGAGCGCGGGGGCAATGAGCAGTTCTTC.

In this sample, this clonotype turned up many times. The rearrangement joins TRBV12-3 or TRBV12-4 to TRBJ2-2, with 7 bases that match TRBD2. CDR3 length: 15 amino acids. With V trimmed by 5 bases and J by 7 bases, 10 bases remained unmatched. In DNA, the CDR3 is TGTGCCAGCAGTCCTGGGGGGGGAGTTGGCGGGGAGCTGTTTTTT. This codes for CASSPGGGVGGELFF.

The chain combines TRBV5-1 with TRBJ1-4, with no clear D. The V gene's germline CDR1 is SGHRS and CDR2 YFSETQ. The CDR3 spans 15 residues. Trimming pared 0 bases from V and 4 bases from J, leaving 10 bases between. The CDR3 DNA is TGCGCCAGCAGCTTGGAACAGCCGTTTAATGAAAAACTGTTTTTT. This translates into CASSLEQPFNEKLFF.

This clonotype was counted between two and nine times. The chain carries TRBV6-2 or TRBV6-3 and TRBJ1-2, with 7 bases matching TRBD1. The V segment lost 4 bases and the J segment 7 bases; nucleotides outside the gene matches: 15. CDR3 length: 16 residues. CDR1 MNHEY and CDR2 SVGEGT come from the germline V gene. The CDR3 DNA sequence: TGTGCCAGCAGTTCAGGGGGGATTCGCGACGGCCGTGGCTACACCTTC. Translating gives CASSSGGIRDGRGYTF.

This clonotype was found many times. V usage is TRBV10-2 and J usage is TRBJ2-7, with TRBD2 matching over 8 bases. The CDR3 has 14 residues. Trimming at V came to 4 bases and at J to 3 bases, leaving 5 bases not matched to a gene. From germline, CDR1 is WSHSY and CDR2 SAAADI. CDR3 in amino acids: CASSVGLVDYEQYF. The CDR3 DNA is TGCGCCAGCAGTGTGGGACTAGTAGACTACGAGCAGTACTTC.

There are a few counts of this clonotype. The V and J genes are TRBV24-1 and TRBJ1-2; no firm D call. CDR1 and CDR2 from the germline V gene are KGHDR and SFDVKD. V gave up 0 bases and J gave up 4 bases, with 8 bases separating them. The CDR3 is made up of 14 amino acids. The CDR3 loop is CATSDLTSSYGYTF. As DNA, the CDR3 is TGTGCCACCAGTGATTTGACCTCCTCCTATGGCTACACCTTC.

This clonotype was found many times. The chain combines TRBV29-1 with TRBJ1-2, with D possibly matching TRBD1 (5 bases). With 2 bases removed from V and 7 bases from J, the gap between germline ends came to 5 bases. The CDR3 runs to 10 residues. CDR1 and CDR2 from the germline V gene are SQVTM and ANQGSEA. CDR3 nucleotides: TGCAGCGTTGAAACAGGTGGCTACACCTTC. Amino acid sequence: CSVETGGYTF. Together with reference TRBV29-1 and TRBJ1-2, the CDR3 gives the full variable domain: SAVISQKPSRDICQRGTSLTIQCQVDSQVTMMFWYRQQPGQSLTLIATANQGSEATYESGFVIDKFPISRPNLTFSTLTVSNMSPEDSSIYLCSVETGGYTFGSGTRLTVV.

This clonotype turned up a few times. The rearrangement uses TRBV20-1 and TRBJ2-7; D call uncertain. Germline CDR1 and CDR2: DFQATT and SNEGSKA (reference sequence). V shed 6 bases and J shed 3 bases, with 15 bases lying between them. CDR3 size: 13 residues. CDR3 sequence reads: CSALQLRSYEQYF. The DNA for the CDR3 is TGCAGTGCCCTACAGCTGCGAAGCTACGAGCAGTACTTC.

This clonotype was counted at least ten times. The chain joins TRBV10-3 to TRBJ2-7, with 7 nucleotides matching TRBD1. The CDR3 extends over 12 amino acids. The ends lost 4 bases at V and 5 bases at J; junction bases unmatched: 2. Germline V gives CDR1 ENHRY, CDR2 SYGVKD. The chain's CDR3 is CAISGQGDEQYF. The CDR3 nucleotides are TGTGCCATCAGTGGACAGGGCGACGAGCAGTACTTC.

V is TRBV28 and J is TRBJ2-2; D is unclear. Germline CDR1 MDHEN, CDR2 SYDVKM. Trimming stripped 4 bases from V and 4 bases from J, with 13 bases between. This CDR3 comprises 15 residues. Here the CDR3 reads CASSSPAAGTGELFF. CDR3 bases: TGTGCCAGCAGTTCCCCGGCAGCCGGCACCGGGGAGCTGTTTTTT. The variable domain in full, completed from reference TRBV28 and TRBJ2-2, reads DVKVTQSSRYLVKRTGEKVFLECVQDMDHENMFWYRQDPGLGLRLIYFSYDVKMKEKGDIPEGYSVSREKKERFSLILESASTNQTSMYLCASSSPAAGTGELFFGEGSRLTVL.

Only a few counts were recorded for this clonotype. V usage is TRBV27 and J usage is TRBJ2-5, with 10 nucleotides matching TRBD2. CDR1 and CDR2 (germline): MNHEY, SMNVEV (reference sequence). The CDR3 is 16 amino acids. The junction had 10 bases not matched to a gene; V was cut back by 6 bases and J by 3 bases. Written as DNA, the CDR3 is TGTGCCAGCAGGCTTTTTAGCGGGAGGAAAGAAGAGACCCAGTACTTC. It encodes CASRLFSGRKEETQYF.

This clonotype was seen a few times. The chain carries TRBV7-2 and TRBJ2-3; 8 positions match TRBD2. This CDR3 is 15 amino acids long. Per germline, CDR1 SGHTA and CDR2 FQGNSA. Trimming cost V 5 bases and J 2 bases; bases outside gene matches: 6. In DNA form, the CDR3 reads TGTGCCAGCAGCGATCGGGGGGGTCACACAGATACGCAGTATTTT. Its translation: CASSDRGGHTDTQYF.

This clonotype appeared many times. The V call is TRBV10-3, the J call TRBJ2-7, with 12 nucleotides matching TRBD2. V lost 6 bases and J lost 3; bases outside the gene matches: 18. The CDR3 is 19 amino acids. In germline, CDR1 is ENHRY, CDR2 SYGVKD. CDR3 nucleotides: TGTGCCATCAGCCAGCGGGACAGCCAACTAGCGGGGGGCCGCTACGAGCAGTACTTC. Its protein is CAISQRDSQLAGGRYEQYF.

This sequence joins TRBV4-2 and TRBJ2-3; 10 bases agree with TRBD2. The CDR3 covers 17 residues. V lost 1 base and J lost 3; bases outside the gene matches: 7. Germline V CDR1 and CDR2: LGHNA, YNFKEQ. The CDR3 region is CASSQGVDSGRTDTQYF. The CDR3 DNA reads TGTGCCAGCAGCCAAGGAGTAGATAGCGGGAGGACAGATACGCAGTATTTT.

This clonotype was seen at least ten times. The V and J genes are TRBV27 and TRBJ2-4; the D is unclear. This CDR3 comprises 14 residues. Trimming pared 3 bases from V and 2 bases from J, leaving 8 bases between. Germline CDR1 reads MNHEY; CDR2 reads SMNVEV (reference sequence). CDR3 bases: TGTGCCAGCAGTTTTGTAGCTACCAAAAACATTCAGTACTTC. Translation: CASSFVATKNIQYF.

This clonotype was seen once. The rearrangement links TRBV20-1 to TRBJ1-3; D gene unclear. Trimming removed 3 bases from V and 2 bases from J, with 11 bases in between. The germline gives CDR1 DFQATT, CDR2 SNEGSKA (reference sequence). CDR3 length equals 14 residues. In DNA form, the CDR3 reads TGCAGTGCTAGGGACGGCCTAGCTGGAAACACCATATATTTT. Its translation is CSARDGLAGNTIYF.

This clonotype has more than one count but fewer than ten. This chain connects TRBV27 to TRBJ2-3, with 13 bases fitting TRBD2. The CDR3 extends over 15 amino acids. Germline CDR1 is MNHEY and CDR2 is SMNVEV (reference sequence). V dropped 6 bases and J dropped 6; count of bases not matched to a gene: 6. The CDR3 reads CASRQRLAGGDTQYF. DNA of the CDR3: TGTGCCAGCAGGCAACGACTAGCGGGAGGTGATACGCAGTATTTT.

This clonotype was seen ten or more times. The V call is TRBV20-1, the J call TRBJ2-3, with 8 nucleotides matching TRBD2. The CDR3 length is 17 residues. Germline V lookup: CDR1 DFQATT, CDR2 SNEGSKA (reference sequence). Unmatched junction bases numbered 19, after V lost 3 bases and J lost 8 bases. CDR3 in DNA: TGCAGTGCTAGGGGATTCGGAGCGGGAGCTCCCGGGGGTACGCAGTATTTT. This codes for CSARGFGAGAPGGTQYF.

This clonotype was detected a few times. The chain joins TRBV7-9 to TRBJ2-3; 9 nucleotides match TRBD2. The CDR3 contains 16 residues. The germline V gene has CDR1 SEHNR and CDR2 FQNEAQ (reference sequence). The V and J ends lost 5 bases and 1 base, in that order; junction bases with no gene match: 7. CDR3 amino acids: CASSALLAGGTDTQYF. The DNA of the CDR3 is TGTGCCAGCAGCGCCCTGTTAGCGGGGGGCACAGATACGCAGTATTTT.

This clonotype has a handful of counts. CDR3 sequence: CASSLLGANTEAFF. The CDR3 DNA follows: TGTGCCAGCAGCCTGCTAGGAGCCAACACTGAAGCTTTCTTT. J is TRBJ1-1 and V is TRBV7-3; D remains unclear. The CDR3 has 14 residues. CDR1 is SGHTA and CDR2 is FQGTGA in the germline V gene. With 5 bases removed from V and 2 bases from J, the gap between germline ends came to 12 bases.

The gene calls are TRBV12-3 or TRBV12-4 and TRBJ2-1, with 15 bases that match TRBD2. The CDR3 totals 16 residues. With V trimmed by 4 bases and J by 6 bases, 4 bases remained unmatched. The CDR3 loop is CASSSGLAGGSNEQFF. The CDR3 DNA follows: TGTGCCAGCAGTTCCGGACTAGCGGGAGGGAGCAATGAGCAGTTCTTC.

The gene calls are TRBV5-6 and TRBJ2-7; D ambiguous. Germline CDR1 is SGHDT and CDR2 is YYEEEE. Between the trimmed V and J ends, which lost 2 bases and 5 bases, there was a span of 14 bases. There are 14 residues in the CDR3. Here the CDR3 reads CASSLIVKEDEQYF. The CDR3 nucleotides read TGTGCCAGCAGCTTAATCGTGAAAGAGGACGAGCAGTACTTC.